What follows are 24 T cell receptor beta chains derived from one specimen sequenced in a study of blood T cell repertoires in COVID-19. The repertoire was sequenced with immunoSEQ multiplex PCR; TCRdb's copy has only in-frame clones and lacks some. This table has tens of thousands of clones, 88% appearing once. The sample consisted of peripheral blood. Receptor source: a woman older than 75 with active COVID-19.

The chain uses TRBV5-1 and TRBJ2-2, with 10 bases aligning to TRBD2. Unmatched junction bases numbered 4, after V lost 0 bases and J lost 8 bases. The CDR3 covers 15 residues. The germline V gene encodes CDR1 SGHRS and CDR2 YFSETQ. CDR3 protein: CASSLGTSGKGELFF. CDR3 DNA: TGCGCCAGCAGCTTGGGAACTAGCGGGAAGGGGGAGCTGTTTTTT.

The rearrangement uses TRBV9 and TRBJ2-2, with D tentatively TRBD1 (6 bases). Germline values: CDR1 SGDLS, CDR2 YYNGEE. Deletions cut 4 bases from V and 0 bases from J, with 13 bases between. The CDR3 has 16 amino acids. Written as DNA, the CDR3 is TGTGCCAGCAGCCCAGGACAGATTTCGAACACCGGGGAGCTGTTTTTT. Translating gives CASSPGQISNTGELFF.

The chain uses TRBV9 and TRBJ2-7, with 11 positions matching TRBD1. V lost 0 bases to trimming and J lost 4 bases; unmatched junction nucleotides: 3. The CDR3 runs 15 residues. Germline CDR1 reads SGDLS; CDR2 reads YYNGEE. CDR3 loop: CASSVGTGGGYEQYF. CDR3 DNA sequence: TGTGCCAGCAGCGTAGGGACAGGGGGCGGATACGAGCAGTACTTC.

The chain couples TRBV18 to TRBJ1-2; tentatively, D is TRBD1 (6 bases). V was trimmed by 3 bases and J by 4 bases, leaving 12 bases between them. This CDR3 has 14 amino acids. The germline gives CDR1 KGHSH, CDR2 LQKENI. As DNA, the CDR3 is TGTGCCAGCTCACCTCTGGACAGCCTCTATGGCTACACCTTC. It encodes CASSPLDSLYGYTF.

DNA of the CDR3: TGTGCCAGCCTGACAGGCCTAGGGGCAGATACGCAGTATTTT. This encodes CASLTGLGADTQYF. The chain uses TRBV7-8 and TRBJ2-3, with D possibly TRBD1 on 6 matching bases. This CDR3 contains 14 residues. V lost 8 bases and J 4 bases, leaving 16 bases between the germline ends. Germline assignment: CDR1 SGHVS and CDR2 FQNEAQ.

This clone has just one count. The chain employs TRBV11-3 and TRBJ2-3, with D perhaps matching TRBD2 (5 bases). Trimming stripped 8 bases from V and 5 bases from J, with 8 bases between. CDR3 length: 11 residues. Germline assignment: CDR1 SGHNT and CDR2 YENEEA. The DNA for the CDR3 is TGTGCCAGCGGAGAGGGAGATACGCAGTATTTT. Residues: CASGEGDTQYF.

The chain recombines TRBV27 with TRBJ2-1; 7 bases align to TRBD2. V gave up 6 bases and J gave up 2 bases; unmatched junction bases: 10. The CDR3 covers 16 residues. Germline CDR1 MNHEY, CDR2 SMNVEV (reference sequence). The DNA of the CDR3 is TGTGCCAGCAGCCTAAGGGCGGGAGTAGCCTACAATGAGCAGTTCTTC. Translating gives CASSLRAGVAYNEQFF.

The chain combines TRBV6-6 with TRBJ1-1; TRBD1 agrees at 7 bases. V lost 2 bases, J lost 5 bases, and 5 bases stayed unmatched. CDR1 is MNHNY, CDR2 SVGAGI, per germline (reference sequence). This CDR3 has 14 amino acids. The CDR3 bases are TGTGCCAGCAGTTACAGGGGGCGCGGGACTGAAGCTTTCTTT. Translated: CASSYRGRGTEAFF.

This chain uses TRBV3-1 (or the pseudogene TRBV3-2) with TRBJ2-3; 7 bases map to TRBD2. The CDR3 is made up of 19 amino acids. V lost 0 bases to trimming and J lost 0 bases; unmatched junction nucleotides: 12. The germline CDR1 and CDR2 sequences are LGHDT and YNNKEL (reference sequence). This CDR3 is CASSQDSRNSGFSTDTQYF. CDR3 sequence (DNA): TGTGCCAGCAGCCAAGATTCGAGGAATAGCGGGTTTAGCACAGATACGCAGTATTTT.

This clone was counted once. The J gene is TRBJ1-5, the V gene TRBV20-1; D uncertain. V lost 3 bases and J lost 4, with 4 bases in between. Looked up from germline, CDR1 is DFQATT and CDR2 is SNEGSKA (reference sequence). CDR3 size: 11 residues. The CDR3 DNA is TGCAGTGCTAGTGCTAATCAGCCCCAGCATTTT. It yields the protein CSASANQPQHF.

CDR3 in amino acids: CASSLDVSGRGDTQYF. CDR3 DNA sequence: TGCGCCAGCAGCTTGGATGTTAGCGGGAGGGGAGATACGCAGTATTTT. This chain uses TRBV5-1 with TRBJ2-3; TRBD2 aligns across 11 bases. Germline CDR1 and CDR2: SGHRS and YFSETQ. The ends lost 0 bases at V and 5 bases at J; junction bases unmatched: 5. This CDR3 is 16 amino acids long.

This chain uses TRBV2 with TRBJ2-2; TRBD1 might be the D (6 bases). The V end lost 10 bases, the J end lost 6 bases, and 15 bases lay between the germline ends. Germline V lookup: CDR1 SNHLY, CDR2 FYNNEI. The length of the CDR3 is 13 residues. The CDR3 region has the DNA TGTGCCACCAACCTGGCAGGGGCCGGGGAGCTGTTTTTT. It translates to CATNLAGAGELFF.

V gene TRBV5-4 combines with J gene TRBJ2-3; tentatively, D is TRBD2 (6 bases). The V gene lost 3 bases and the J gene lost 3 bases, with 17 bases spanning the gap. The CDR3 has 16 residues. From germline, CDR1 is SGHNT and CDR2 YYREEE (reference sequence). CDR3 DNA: TGTGCCAGCAGCTCTGGGGGGAGGCGGGGAACAGATACGCAGTATTTT. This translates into CASSSGGRRGTDTQYF. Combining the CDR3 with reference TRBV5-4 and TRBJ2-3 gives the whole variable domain ETGVTQSPTHLIKTRGQQVTLRCSSQSGHNTVSWYQQALGQGPQFIFQYYREEENGRGNFPPRFSGLQFPNYSSELNVNALELDDSALYLCASSSGGRRGTDTQYFGPGTRLTVL.

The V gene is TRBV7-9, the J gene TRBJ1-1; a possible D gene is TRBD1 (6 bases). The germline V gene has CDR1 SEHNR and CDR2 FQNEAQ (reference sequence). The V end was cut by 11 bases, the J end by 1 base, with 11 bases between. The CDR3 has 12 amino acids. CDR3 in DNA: TGTGCCGCTGGGGGGGCGAACACTGAAGCTTTCTTT. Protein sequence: CAAGGANTEAFF.

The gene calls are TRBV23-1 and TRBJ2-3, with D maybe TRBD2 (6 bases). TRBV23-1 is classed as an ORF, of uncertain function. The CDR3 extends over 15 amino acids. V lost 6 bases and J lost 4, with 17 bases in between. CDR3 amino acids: CASSRREWGADTQYF. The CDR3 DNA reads TGCGCCAGCAGCCGCCGGGAATGGGGGGCAGATACGCAGTATTTT.

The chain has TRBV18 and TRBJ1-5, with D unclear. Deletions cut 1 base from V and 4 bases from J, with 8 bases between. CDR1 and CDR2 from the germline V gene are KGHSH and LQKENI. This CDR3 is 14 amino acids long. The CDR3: CASSPLGVNQPQHF. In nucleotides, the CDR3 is TGTGCCAGCTCACCACTGGGCGTTAATCAGCCCCAGCATTTT.

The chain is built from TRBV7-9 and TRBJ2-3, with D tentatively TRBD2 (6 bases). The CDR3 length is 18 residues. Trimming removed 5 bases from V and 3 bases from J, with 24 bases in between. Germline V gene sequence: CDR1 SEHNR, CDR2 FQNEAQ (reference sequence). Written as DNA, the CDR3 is TGTGCCAGCAGCCCCCGGACCCTTACGGGAGTGGCGACAGATACGCAGTATTTT. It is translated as CASSPRTLTGVATDTQYF. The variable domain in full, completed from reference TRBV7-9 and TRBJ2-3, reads DTGVSQNPRHKITKRGQNVTFRCDPISEHNRLYWYRQTLGQGPEFLTYFQNEAQLEKSRLLSDRFSAERPKGSFSTLEIQRTEQGDSAMYLCASSPRTLTGVATDTQYFGPGTRLTVL.

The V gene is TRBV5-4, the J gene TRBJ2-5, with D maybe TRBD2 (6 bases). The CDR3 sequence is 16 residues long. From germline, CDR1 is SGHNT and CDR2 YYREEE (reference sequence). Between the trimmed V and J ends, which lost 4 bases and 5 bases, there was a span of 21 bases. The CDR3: CASSLPTEQGRETQYF. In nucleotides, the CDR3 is TGTGCCAGCAGCCTACCAACGGAGCAAGGGAGGGAGACCCAGTACTTC. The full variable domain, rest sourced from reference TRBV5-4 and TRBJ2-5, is ETGVTQSPTHLIKTRGQQVTLRCSSQSGHNTVSWYQQALGQGPQFIFQYYREEENGRGNFPPRFSGLQFPNYSSELNVNALELDDSALYLCASSLPTEQGRETQYFGPGTRLLVL.

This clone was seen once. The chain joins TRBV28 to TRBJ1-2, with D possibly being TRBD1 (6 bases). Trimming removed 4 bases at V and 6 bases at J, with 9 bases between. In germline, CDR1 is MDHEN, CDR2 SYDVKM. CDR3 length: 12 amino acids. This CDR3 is CASSSGQHGYTF. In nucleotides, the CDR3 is TGTGCCAGCAGTTCCGGACAGCATGGCTACACCTTC.

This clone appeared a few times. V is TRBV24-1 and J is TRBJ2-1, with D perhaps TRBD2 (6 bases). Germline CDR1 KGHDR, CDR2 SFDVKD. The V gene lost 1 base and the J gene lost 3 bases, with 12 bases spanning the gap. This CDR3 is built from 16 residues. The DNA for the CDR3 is TGTGCCACCAGTGATTTTTCCGGGACTTACTACAATGAGCAGTTCTTC. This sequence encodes CATSDFSGTYYNEQFF.

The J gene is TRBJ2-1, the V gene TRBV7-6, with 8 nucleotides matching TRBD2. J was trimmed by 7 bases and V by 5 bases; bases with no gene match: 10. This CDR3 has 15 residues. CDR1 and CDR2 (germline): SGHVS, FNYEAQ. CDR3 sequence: CASSPGGRFGNEQFF. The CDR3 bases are TGTGCCAGCAGCCCTGGCGGGAGGTTCGGGAATGAGCAGTTCTTC.

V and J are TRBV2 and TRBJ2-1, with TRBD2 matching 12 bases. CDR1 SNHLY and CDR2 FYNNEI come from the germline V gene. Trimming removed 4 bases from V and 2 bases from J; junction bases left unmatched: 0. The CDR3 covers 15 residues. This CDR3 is CASSGTSGTYNEQFF. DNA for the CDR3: TGTGCCAGCAGTGGGACTAGCGGGACCTACAATGAGCAGTTCTTC.

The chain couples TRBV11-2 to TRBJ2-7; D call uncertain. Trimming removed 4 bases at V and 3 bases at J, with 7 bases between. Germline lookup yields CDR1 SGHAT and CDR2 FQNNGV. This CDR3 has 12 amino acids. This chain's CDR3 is CASSSIVYEQYF. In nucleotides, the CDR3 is TGTGCCAGCAGCTCCATAGTCTACGAGCAGTACTTC.

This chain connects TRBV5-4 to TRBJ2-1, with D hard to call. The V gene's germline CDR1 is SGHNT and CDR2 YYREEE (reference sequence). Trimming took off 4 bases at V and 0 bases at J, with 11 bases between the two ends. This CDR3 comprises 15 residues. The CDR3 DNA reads TGTGCCAGCAGCCCAGATCCATCCTCCTACAATGAGCAGTTCTTC. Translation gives CASSPDPSSYNEQFF.